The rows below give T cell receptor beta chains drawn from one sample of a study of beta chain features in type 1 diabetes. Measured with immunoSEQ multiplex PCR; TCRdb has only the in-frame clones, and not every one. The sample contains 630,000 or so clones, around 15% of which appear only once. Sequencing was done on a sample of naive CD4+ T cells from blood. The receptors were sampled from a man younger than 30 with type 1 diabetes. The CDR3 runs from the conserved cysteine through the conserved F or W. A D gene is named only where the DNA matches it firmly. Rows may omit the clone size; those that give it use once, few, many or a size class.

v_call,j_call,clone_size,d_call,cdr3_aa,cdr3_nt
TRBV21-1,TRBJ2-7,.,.,CASPWGTLAEQYF,TGTGCCAGCCCCTGGGGGACTTTGGCTGAGCAGTACTTC
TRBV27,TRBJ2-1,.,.,CASSVADSSYNEQFF,TGTGCCAGCAGTGTAGCGGATAGCTCCTACAATGAGCAGTTCTTC
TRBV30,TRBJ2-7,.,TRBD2,CAWSVGGSSYEQYF,TGTGCCTGGAGTGTGGGGGGGAGCTCCTACGAGCAGTACTTC
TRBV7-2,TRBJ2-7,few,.,CASRPGLVSYEQYF,TGTGCCAGCAGACCCGGACTGGTCTCCTACGAGCAGTACTTC
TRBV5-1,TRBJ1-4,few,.,CASSMGTSSNEKLFF,TGCGCCAGCAGCATGGGGACAAGCTCTAATGAAAAACTGTTTTTT
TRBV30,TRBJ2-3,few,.,CAWSKSRDEDTQYF,TGTGCCTGGAGTAAGTCAAGGGATGAGGATACGCAGTATTTT
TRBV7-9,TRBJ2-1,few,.,CASSLGMGKTYNEQFF,TGTGCCAGCAGCTTAGGTATGGGTAAGACCTACAATGAGCAGTTCTTC
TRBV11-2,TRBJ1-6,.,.,CASSLTGYNSPLHF,TGTGCCAGCAGCTTGACAGGATATAATTCACCCCTCCACTTT
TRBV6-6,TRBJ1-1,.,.,CASSLRALTEAFF,TGTGCCAGCAGTTTGCGGGCGCTCACTGAAGCTTTCTTT
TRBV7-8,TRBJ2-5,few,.,CASSFRQKETQYF,TGTGCCAGCAGCTTTAGACAGAAGGAGACCCAGTACTTC
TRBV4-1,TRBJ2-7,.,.,CASSQSTALYEQYF,TGCGCCAGCAGCCAGTCCACGGCACTTTACGAGCAGTACTTC
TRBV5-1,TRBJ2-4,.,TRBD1,CASNRGDKNIQYF,TGCGCCAGCAACAGGGGAGACAAAAACATTCAGTACTTC
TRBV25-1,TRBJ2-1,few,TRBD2,CASSAGTTINNEQFF,TGTGCCAGCAGTGCCGGGACTACCATCAACAATGAGCAGTTCTTC
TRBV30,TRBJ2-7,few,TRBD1,CAWSSEGTGSTYEQYF,TGTGCCTGGAGTTCGGAAGGGACAGGTAGTACCTACGAGCAGTACTTC
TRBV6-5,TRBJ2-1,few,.,CASSYLAEKYNEQFF,TGTGCCAGCAGTTACTTGGCGGAGAAGTACAATGAGCAGTTCTTC
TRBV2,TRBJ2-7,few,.,CASKATYEQYF,TGTGCCAGCAAAGCGACCTACGAGCAGTACTTC
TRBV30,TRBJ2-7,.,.,CAWSVGGVREQYF,TGTGCCTGGAGTGTAGGGGGTGTTAGGGAGCAGTACTTC
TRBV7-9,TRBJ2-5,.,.,CASSFDVLGGTQYF,TGTGCCAGCAGCTTTGACGTCCTGGGGGGGACCCAGTACTTC
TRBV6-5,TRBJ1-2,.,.,CASTEGGRNYGYTF,TGTGCCAGCACTGAGGGGGGACGGAATTATGGCTACACCTTC
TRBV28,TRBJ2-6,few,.,CASRPTGSGANVLTF,TGTGCCAGCAGACCCACTGGCTCTGGGGCCAACGTCCTGACTTTC
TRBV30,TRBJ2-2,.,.,CAWGYGVTGELFF,TGTGCCTGGGGCTATGGGGTCACCGGGGAGCTGTTTTTT
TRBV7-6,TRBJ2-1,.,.,CASSSKGGSSYNEQFF,TGTGCCAGCAGCTCCAAGGGCGGCTCCTCCTACAATGAGCAGTTCTTC
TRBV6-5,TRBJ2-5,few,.,CASSGRGSGQETQYF,TGTGCCAGCAGTGGACGGGGCAGCGGCCAAGAGACCCAGTACTTC
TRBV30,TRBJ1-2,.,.,CAWIGVSYGYTF,TGTGCCTGGATTGGGGTTAGCTATGGCTACACCTTC
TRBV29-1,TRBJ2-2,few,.,CSVVGSLNTGELFF,TGCAGCGTTGTTGGTTCTTTGAACACCGGGGAGCTGTTTTTT
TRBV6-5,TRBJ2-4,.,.,CASSYGLAKNIQYF,TGTGCCAGCAGTTACGGCCTAGCCAAAAACATTCAGTACTTC
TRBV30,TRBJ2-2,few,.,CAWKKGILDTGELFF,TGTGCCTGGAAAAAGGGGATATTAGACACCGGGGAGCTGTTTTTT
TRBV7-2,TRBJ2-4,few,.,CASSLGTKNIQYF,TGTGCCAGCAGCCTTGGGACCAAAAACATTCAGTACTTC
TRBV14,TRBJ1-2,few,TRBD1,CASSKRDRGRLLGRYTF,TGTGCCAGCAGCAAAAGGGACAGGGGGCGACTGCTTGGGCGCTACACCTTC
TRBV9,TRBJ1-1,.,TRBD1,CASSGGQVSNTEAFF,TGTGCCAGCAGCGGGGGACAGGTCTCGAACACTGAAGCTTTCTTT
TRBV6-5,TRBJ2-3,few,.,CASRTSPTNPTQYF,TGTGCCAGCAGAACTAGTCCAACCAACCCCACGCAGTATTTT
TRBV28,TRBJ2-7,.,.,CASSLDGFGYEQYF,TGTGCCAGCAGTTTGGACGGCTTTGGGTACGAGCAGTACTTC
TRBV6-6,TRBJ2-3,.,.,CASRASAGSLDTQYF,TGTGCCAGCAGGGCGTCGGCGGGGAGCCTAGATACGCAGTATTTT
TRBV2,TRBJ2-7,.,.,CASTEAATTSQYF,TGTGCCAGCACCGAGGCAGCTACGACATCCCAGTACTTC
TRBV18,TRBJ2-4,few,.,CASSPSGNIQYF,TGTGCCAGCTCACCTTCCGGCAACATTCAGTACTTC
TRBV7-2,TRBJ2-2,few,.,CASSLVVTNTGELFF,TGTGCCAGCAGCTTAGTAGTCACGAACACCGGGGAGCTGTTTTTT
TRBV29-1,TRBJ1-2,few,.,CSVEGSNYGYTF,TGCAGCGTTGAAGGGTCGAACTATGGCTACACCTTC
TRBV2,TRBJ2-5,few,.,CASTLLLGGEETQYF,TGTGCCAGCACCTTACTGTTAGGGGGAGAAGAGACCCAGTACTTC
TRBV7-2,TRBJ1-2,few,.,CASSPGQPGQDGYTF,TGTGCCAGCAGCCCTGGACAGCCCGGCCAGGATGGCTACACCTTC
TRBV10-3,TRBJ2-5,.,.,CAISVDRQETQYF,TGTGCCATCAGTGTTGACAGGCAAGAGACCCAGTACTTC
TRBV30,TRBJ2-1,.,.,CAWSKAFYNEQFF,TGTGCCTGGAGTAAGGCCTTTTACAATGAGCAGTTCTTC
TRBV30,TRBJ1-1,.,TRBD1,CACLARGQHTEAFF,TGTGCCTGCCTCGCCAGGGGGCAACACACTGAAGCTTTCTTT
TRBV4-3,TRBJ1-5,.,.,CASSQVRRDQPQHF,TGCGCCAGCAGCCAAGTCAGGCGAGATCAGCCCCAGCATTTT
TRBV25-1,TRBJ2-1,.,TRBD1,CASSDIPDRTDEQFF,TGTGCCAGCAGTGATATTCCGGACAGGACCGATGAGCAGTTCTTC
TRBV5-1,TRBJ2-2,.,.,CASSTAGVIVTGELFF,TGCGCCAGCAGCACCGCAGGGGTTATAGTAACCGGGGAGCTGTTTTTT
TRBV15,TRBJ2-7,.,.,CATSREGLYNYEQYF,TGTGCCACCAGCAGAGAGGGTCTGTACAACTACGAGCAGTACTTC
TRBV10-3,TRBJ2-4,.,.,CAISESGGGSNIQYF,TGTGCCATCAGTGAGTCTGGGGGGGGCTCAAACATTCAGTACTTC
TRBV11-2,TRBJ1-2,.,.,CASSPSEAGEPGYTF,TGTGCCAGCAGCCCGAGCGAGGCGGGGGAGCCGGGCTACACCTTC
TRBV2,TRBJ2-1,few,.,CASSGGRGNYEQFF,TGTGCCAGCAGCGGGGGACGAGGGAACTATGAGCAGTTCTTC
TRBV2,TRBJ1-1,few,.,CASSVGQGAWGFF,.
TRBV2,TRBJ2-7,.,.,CASSEGRRVHAYEQYF,TGTGCCAGCAGTGAAGGGCGGAGGGTCCACGCCTACGAGCAGTACTTC
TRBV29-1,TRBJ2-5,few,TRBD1,CSVEARDREETQYF,TGCAGCGTTGAAGCCCGGGACAGGGAAGAGACCCAGTACTTC
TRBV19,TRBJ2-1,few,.,CAGAETLNNEQFF,TGTGCCGGGGCCGAGACTCTCAACAATGAGCAGTTCTTC